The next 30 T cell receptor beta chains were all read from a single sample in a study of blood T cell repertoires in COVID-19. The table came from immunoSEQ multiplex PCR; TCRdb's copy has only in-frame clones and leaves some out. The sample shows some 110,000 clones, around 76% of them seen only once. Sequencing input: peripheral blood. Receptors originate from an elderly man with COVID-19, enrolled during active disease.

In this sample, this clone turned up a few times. CDR3 protein: CASSPGQGRWGYTF. CDR3 nucleotides: TGTGCCAGCAGCCCGGGACAGGGACGGTGGGGCTACACCTTC. The rearrangement links TRBV11-2 to TRBJ1-2; TRBD1 matches at 9 bases. The CDR3 has 14 residues. Per the germline V gene, CDR1 is SGHAT and CDR2 is FQNNGV. J gave up 8 bases and V 5 bases, and 9 bases lay outside the gene matches. Together with reference TRBV11-2 and TRBJ1-2, the CDR3 gives the full variable domain: EAGVAQSPRYKIIEKRQSVAFWCNPISGHATLYWYQQILGQGPKLLIQFQNNGVVDDSQLPKDRFSAERLKGVDSTLKIQPAKLEDSAVYLCASSPGQGRWGYTFGSGTRLTVV.

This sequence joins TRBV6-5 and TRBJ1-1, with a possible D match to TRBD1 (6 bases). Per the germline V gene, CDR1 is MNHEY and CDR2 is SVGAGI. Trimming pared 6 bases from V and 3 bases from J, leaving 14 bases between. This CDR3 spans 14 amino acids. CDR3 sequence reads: CASSPADRHTEAFF. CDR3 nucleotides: TGTGCCAGCAGCCCGGCCGACAGGCACACTGAAGCTTTCTTT.

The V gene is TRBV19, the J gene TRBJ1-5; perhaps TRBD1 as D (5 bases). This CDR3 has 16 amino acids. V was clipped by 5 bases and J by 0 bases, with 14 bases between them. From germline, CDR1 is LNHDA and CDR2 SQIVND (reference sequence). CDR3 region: CASSAAGWYSNQPQHF. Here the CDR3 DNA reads TGTGCCAGTAGTGCGGCAGGGTGGTATAGCAATCAGCCCCAGCATTTT.

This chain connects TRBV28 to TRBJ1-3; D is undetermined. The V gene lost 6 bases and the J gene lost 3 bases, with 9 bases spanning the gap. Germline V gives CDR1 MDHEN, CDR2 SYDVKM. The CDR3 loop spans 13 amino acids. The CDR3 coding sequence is TGTGCCAGCAGCGCGGGCCGTGGAAACACCATATATTTT. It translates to CASSAGRGNTIYF.

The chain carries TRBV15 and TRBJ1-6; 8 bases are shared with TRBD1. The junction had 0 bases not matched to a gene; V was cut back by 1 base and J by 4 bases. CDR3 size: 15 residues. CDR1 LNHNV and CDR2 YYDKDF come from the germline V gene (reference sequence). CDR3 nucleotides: TGTGCCACCAGCAGAGGGACAGGGTATAATTCACCCCTCCACTTT. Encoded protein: CATSRGTGYNSPLHF.

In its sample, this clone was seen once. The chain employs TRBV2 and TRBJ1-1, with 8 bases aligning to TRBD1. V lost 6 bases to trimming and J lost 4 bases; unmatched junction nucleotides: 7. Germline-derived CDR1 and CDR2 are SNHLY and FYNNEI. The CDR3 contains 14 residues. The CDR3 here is CASRKDRGVTEAFF. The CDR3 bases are TGTGCCAGCAGGAAAGACAGGGGTGTCACTGAAGCTTTCTTT. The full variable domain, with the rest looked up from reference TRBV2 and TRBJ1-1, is EPEVTQTPSHQVTQMGQEVILRCVPISNHLYFYWYRQILGQKVEFLVSFYNNEISEKSEIFDDQFSVERPDGSNFTLKIRSTKLEDSAMYFCASRKDRGVTEAFFGQGTRLTVV.

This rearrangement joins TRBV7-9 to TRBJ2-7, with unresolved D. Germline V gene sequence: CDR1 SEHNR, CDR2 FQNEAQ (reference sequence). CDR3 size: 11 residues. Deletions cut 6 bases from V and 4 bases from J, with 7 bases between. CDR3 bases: TGTGCCAGCAGTCTTAGTTACGAGCAGTACTTC. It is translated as CASSLSYEQYF.

The DNA for the CDR3 is TGTGCCAGCAGCTTGGATTCGGGAAACTATGGCTACACCTTC. Translated: CASSLDSGNYGYTF. V gene TRBV5-6 combines with J gene TRBJ1-2, with D uncertain. Germline loops: CDR1 SGHDT, CDR2 YYEEEE. This CDR3 has 14 residues. Deletions cut 0 bases from V and 2 bases from J, with 8 bases between.

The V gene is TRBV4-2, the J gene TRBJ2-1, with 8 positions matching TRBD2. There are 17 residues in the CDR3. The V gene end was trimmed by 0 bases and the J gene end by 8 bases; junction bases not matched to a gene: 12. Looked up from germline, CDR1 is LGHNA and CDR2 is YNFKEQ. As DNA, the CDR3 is TGTGCCAGCAGCCAAGATGAAGTGAGCGGGAGTATCCATGAGCAGTTCTTC. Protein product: CASSQDEVSGSIHEQFF.

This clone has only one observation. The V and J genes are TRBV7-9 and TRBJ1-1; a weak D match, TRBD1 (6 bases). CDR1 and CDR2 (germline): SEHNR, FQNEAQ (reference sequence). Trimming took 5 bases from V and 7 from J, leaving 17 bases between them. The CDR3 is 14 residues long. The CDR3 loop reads CASSDTGKEDEAFF. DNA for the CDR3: TGTGCCAGCAGCGATACAGGGAAGGAGGATGAAGCTTTCTTT.

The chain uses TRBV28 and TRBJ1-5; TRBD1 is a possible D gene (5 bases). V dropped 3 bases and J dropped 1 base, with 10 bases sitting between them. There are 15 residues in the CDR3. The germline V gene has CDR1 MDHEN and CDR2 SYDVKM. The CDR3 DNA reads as TGTGCCAGCAGTTTGTGGGGGGGGAGCAATCAGCCCCAGCATTTT. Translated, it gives CASSLWGGSNQPQHF.

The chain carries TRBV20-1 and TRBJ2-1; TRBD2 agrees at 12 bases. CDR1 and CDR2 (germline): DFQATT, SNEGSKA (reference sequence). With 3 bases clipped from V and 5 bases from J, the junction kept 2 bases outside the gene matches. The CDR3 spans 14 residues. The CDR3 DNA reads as TGCAGTGCTAGTCTAGCGGGAGGGAACAATGAGCAGTTCTTC. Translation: CSASLAGGNNEQFF.

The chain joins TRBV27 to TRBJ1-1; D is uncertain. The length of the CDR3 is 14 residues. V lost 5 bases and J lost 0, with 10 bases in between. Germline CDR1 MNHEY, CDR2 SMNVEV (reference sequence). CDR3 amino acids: CASSVASVNTEAFF. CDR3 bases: TGTGCCAGCAGTGTAGCGTCTGTGAACACTGAAGCTTTCTTT.

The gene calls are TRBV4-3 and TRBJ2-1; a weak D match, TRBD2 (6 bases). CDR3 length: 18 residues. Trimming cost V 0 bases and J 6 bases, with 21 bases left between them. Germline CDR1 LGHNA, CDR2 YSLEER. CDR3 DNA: TGCGCCAGCAGCCAAGAAACCCCTAAGGGACTTGCCCTCAATGAGCAGTTCTTC. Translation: CASSQETPKGLALNEQFF.

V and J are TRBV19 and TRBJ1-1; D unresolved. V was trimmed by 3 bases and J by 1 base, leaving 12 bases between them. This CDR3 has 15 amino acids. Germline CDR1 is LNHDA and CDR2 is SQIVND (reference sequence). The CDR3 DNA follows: TGTGCCAGTAGTATCCAAGGAGAAGGGAACACTGAAGCTTTCTTT. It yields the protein CASSIQGEGNTEAFF.

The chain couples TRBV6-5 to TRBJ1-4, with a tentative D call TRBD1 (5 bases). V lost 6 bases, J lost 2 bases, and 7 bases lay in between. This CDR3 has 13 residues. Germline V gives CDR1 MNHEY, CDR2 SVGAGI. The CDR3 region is CASRGLTNEKLFF. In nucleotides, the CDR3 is TGTGCCAGCAGGGGGCTCACTAATGAAAAACTGTTTTTT.

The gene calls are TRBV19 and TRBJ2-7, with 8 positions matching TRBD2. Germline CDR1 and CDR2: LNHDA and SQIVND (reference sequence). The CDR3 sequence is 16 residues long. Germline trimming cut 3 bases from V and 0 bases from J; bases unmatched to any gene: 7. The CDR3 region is CASSMRFGGASYEQYF. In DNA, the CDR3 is TGTGCCAGTAGTATGCGGTTCGGGGGGGCCTCCTACGAGCAGTACTTC.

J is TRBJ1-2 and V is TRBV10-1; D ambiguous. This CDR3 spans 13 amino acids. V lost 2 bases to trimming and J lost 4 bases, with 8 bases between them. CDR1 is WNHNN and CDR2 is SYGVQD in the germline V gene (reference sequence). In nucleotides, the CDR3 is TGCGCCAGCAGTGAGGCAGGTTCCTATGGCTACACCTTC. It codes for CASSEAGSYGYTF.

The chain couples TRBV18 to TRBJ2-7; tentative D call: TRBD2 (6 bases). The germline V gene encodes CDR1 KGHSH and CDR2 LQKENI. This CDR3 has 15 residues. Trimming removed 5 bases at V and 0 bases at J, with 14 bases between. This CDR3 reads CASSLRAGLSYEQYF. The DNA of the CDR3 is TGTGCCAGCTCATTACGAGCGGGTCTCTCCTACGAGCAGTACTTC. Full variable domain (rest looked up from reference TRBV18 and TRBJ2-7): NAGVMQNPRHLVRRRGQEARLRCSPMKGHSHVYWYRQLPEEGLKFMVYLQKENIIDESGMPKERFSAEFPKEGPSILRIQQVVRGDSAAYFCASSLRAGLSYEQYFGPGTRLTVT.

The CDR3 nucleotides are TGTGCCAGCAGCTTAGGGCGGGGCGGGGAGCAGTACTTC. Encoded protein: CASSLGRGGEQYF. The chain couples TRBV5-6 to TRBJ2-7, with D tentatively TRBD2 (6 bases). This CDR3 region has 13 residues. Germline V gene lookup returns CDR1 SGHDT and CDR2 YYEEEE. V lost 2 bases and J lost 7, with 13 bases in between.

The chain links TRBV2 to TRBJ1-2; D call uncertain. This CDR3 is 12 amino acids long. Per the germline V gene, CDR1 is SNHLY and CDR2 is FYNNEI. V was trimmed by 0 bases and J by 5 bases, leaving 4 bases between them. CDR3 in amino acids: CASSEAAYGYTF. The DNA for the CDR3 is TGTGCCAGCAGTGAAGCGGCATATGGCTACACCTTC.

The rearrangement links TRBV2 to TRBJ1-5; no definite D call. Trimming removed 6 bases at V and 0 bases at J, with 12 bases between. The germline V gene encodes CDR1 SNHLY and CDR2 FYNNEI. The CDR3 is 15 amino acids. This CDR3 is CASSRFADSNQPQHF. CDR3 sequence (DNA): TGTGCCAGCAGCCGATTCGCAGATAGCAATCAGCCCCAGCATTTT.

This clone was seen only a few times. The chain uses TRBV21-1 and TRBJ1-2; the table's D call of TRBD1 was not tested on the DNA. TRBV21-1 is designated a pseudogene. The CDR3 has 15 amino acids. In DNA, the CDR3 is TGTGCCAGCAGCAGCTTGGGACAGGCAGTCCCTGGCTACACCTTC. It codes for CASSSLGQAVPGYTF.

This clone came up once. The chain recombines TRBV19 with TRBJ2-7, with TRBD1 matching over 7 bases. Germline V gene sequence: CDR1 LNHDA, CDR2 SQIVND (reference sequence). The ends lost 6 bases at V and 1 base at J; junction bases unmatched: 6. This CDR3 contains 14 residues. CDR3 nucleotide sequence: TGTGCCAGTAGGAGGACAGGTGTATCCTACGAGCAGTACTTC. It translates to CASRRTGVSYEQYF.

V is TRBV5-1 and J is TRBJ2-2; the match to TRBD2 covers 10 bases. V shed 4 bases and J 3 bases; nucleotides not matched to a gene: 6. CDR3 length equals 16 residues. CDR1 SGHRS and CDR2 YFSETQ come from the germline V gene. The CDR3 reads CASSTLAGDDTGELFF. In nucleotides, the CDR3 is TGCGCCAGCAGCACCCTAGCGGGAGATGACACCGGGGAGCTGTTTTTT. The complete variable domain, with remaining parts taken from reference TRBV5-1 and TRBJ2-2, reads KAGVTQTPRYLIKTRGQQVTLSCSPISGHRSVSWYQQTPGQGLQFLFEYFSETQRNKGNFPGRFSGRQFSNSRSEMNVSTLELGDSALYLCASSTLAGDDTGELFFGEGSRLTVL.

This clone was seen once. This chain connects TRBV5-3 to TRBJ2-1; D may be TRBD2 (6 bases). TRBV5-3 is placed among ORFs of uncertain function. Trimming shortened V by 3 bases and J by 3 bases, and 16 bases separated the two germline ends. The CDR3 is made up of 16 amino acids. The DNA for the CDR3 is TGTGCCAGAAGCTGGGGGGAAGATCTACTCTACAATGAGCAGTTCTTC. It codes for CARSWGEDLLYNEQFF.

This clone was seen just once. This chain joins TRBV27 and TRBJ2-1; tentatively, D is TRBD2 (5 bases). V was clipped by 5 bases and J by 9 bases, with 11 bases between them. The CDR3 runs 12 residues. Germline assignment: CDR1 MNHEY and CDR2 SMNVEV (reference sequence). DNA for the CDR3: TGTGCCAGCAGTGTTAGTGGGAGTGAGCAGTTCTTC. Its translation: CASSVSGSEQFF.

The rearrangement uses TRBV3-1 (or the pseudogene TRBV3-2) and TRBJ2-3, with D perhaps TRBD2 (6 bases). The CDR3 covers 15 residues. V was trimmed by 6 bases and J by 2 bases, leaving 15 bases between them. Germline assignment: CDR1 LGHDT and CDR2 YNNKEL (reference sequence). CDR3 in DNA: TGTGCCAGCAGTAGGGACTTAGACCTCACAGATACGCAGTATTTT. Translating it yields CASSRDLDLTDTQYF.

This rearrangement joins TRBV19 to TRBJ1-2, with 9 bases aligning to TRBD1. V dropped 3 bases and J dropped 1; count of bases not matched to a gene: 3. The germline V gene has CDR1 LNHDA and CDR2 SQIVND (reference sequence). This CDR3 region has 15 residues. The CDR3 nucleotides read TGTGCCAGTAGTATCGGGACAGGGCTTAACTATGGCTACACCTTC. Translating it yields CASSIGTGLNYGYTF.

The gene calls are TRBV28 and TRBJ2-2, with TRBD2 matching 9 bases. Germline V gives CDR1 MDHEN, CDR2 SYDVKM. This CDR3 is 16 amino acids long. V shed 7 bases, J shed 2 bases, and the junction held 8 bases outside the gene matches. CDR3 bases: TGTGCCAGCACGATAATAGCGGGAGAAAACACCGGGGAGCTGTTTTTT. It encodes CASTIIAGENTGELFF.